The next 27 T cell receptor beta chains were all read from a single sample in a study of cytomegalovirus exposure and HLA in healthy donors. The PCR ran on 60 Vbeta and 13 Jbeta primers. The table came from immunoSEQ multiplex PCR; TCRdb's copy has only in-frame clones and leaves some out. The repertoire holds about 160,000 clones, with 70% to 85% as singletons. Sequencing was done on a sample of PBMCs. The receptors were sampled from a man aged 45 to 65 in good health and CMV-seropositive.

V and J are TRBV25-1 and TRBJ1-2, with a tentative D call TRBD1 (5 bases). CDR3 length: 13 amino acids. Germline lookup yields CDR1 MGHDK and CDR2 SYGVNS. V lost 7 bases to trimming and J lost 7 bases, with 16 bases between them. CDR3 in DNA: TGTGCCAGCAAACAGGTCTGCCCCCGTGGCTACACCTTC. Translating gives CASKQVCPRGYTF.

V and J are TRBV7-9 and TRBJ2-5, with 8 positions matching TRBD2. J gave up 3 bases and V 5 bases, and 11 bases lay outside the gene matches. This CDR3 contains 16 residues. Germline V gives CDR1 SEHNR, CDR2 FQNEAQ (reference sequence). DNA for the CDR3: TGTGCCAGCAGCCCCCCGCGCTCGGGGGGGAAAGAGACCCAGTACTTC. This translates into CASSPPRSGGKETQYF. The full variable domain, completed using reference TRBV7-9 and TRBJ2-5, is DTGVSQNPRHKITKRGQNVTFRCDPISEHNRLYWYRQTLGQGPEFLTYFQNEAQLEKSRLLSDRFSAERPKGSFSTLEIQRTEQGDSAMYLCASSPPRSGGKETQYFGPGTRLLVL.

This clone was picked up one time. CDR3 amino acids: CASSLEGTGGGEKLFF. Written as DNA, the CDR3 is TGCGCCAGCAGCTTGGAAGGGACAGGGGGGGGTGAAAAACTGTTTTTT. The chain has TRBV5-1 and TRBJ1-4; TRBD1 aligns across 11 bases. The ends lost 0 bases at V and 7 bases at J; junction bases unmatched: 5. The V gene's germline CDR1 is SGHRS and CDR2 YFSETQ. The CDR3 is 16 amino acids.

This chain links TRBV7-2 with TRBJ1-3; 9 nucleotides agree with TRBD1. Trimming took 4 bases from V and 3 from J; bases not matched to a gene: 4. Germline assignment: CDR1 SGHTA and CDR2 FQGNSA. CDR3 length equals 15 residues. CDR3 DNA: TGTGCCAGCAGCTGGGGACAGGGTAGTGGAAACACCATATATTTT. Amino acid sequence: CASSWGQGSGNTIYF.

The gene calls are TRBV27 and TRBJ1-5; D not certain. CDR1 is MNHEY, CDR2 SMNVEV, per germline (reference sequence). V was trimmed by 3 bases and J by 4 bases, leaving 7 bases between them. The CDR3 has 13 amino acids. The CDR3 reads CASSFHGNQPQHF. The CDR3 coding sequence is TGTGCCAGCAGTTTTCACGGGAATCAGCCCCAGCATTTT.

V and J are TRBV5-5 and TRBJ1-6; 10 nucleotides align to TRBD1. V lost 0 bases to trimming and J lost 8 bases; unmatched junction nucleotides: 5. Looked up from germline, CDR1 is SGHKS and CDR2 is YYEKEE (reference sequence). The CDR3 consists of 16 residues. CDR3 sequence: CASSLGQGAGYSPLHF. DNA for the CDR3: TGTGCCAGCAGCTTGGGACAGGGGGCGGGGTATTCACCCCTCCACTTT.

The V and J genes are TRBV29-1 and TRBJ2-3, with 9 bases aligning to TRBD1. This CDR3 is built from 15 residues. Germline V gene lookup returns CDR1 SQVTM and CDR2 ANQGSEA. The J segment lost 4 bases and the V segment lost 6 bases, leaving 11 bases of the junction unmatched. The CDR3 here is CSVTITGGRADTQYF. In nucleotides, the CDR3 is TGCAGCGTCACTATAACAGGGGGCCGGGCAGATACGCAGTATTTT.

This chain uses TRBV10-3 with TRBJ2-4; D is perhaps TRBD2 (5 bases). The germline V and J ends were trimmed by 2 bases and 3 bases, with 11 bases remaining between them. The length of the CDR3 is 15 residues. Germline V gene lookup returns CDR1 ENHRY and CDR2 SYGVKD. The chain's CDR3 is CAISEPGLNKNIQYF. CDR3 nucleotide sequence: TGTGCCATCAGTGAGCCCGGACTGAACAAAAACATTCAGTACTTC.

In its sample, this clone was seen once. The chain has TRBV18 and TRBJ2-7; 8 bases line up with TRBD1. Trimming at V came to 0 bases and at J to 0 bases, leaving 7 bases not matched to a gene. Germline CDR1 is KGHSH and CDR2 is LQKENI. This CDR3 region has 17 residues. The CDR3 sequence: CASSPPTPGTGSYEQYF. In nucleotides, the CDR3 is TGTGCCAGCTCACCACCTACGCCCGGGACAGGCTCCTACGAGCAGTACTTC.

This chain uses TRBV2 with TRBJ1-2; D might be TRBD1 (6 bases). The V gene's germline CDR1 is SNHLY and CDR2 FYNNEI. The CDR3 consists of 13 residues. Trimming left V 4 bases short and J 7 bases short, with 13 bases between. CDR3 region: CASSGQGTVGYTF. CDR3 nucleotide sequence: TGTGCCAGCAGTGGTCAGGGGACCGTTGGCTACACCTTC.

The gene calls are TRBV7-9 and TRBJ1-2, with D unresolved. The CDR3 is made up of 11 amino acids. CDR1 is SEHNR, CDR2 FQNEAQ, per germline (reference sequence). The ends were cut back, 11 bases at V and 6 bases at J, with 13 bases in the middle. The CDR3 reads CAASRSDGYTF. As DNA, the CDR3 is TGTGCCGCCTCCCGGTCCGATGGCTACACCTTC.

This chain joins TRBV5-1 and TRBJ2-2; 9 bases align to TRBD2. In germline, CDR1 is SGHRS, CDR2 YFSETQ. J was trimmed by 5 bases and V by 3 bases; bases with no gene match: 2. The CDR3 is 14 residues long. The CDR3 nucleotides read TGCGCCAGCAGCTCGACTAGCGGAACCGGGGAGCTGTTTTTT. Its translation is CASSSTSGTGELFF.

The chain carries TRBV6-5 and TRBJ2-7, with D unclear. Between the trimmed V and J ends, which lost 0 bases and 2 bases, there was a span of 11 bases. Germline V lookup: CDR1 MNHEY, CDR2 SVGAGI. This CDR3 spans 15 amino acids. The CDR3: CASSYSMVATYEQYF. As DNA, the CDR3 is TGTGCCAGCAGTTACTCGATGGTGGCAACCTACGAGCAGTACTTC.

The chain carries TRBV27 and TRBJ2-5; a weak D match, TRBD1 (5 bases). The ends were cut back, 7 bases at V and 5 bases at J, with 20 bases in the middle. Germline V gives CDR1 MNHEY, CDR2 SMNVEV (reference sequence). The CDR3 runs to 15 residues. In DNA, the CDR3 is TGTGCCAGCAACACTCGCGGTTTACCAGGGGAGACCCAGTACTTC. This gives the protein CASNTRGLPGETQYF.

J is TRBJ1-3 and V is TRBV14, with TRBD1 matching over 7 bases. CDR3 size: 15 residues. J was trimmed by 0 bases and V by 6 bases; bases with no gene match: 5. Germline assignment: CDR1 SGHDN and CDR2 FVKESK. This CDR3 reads CASRNQGDSGNTIYF. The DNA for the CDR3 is TGTGCCAGCAGAAATCAGGGGGACTCTGGAAACACCATATATTTT. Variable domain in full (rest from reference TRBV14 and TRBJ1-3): EAGVTQFPSHSVIEKGQTVTLRCDPISGHDNLYWYRRVMGKEIKFLLHFVKESKQDESGMPNNRFLAERTGGTYSTLKVQPAELEDSGVYFCASRNQGDSGNTIYFGEGSWLTVV.

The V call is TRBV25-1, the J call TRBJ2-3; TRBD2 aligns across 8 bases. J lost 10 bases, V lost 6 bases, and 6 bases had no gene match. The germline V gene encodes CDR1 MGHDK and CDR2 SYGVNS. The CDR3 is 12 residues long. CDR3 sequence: CASSVSGEAQYF. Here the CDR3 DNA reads TGTGCCAGCAGCGTTAGCGGGGAGGCGCAGTATTTT.

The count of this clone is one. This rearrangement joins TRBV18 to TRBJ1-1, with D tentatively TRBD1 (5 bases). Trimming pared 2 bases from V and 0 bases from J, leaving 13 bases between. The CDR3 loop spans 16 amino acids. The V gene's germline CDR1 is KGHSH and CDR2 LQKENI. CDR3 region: CASSPSGGRMNTEAFF. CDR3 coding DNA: TGTGCCAGCTCACCATCCGGGGGTCGAATGAACACTGAAGCTTTCTTT.

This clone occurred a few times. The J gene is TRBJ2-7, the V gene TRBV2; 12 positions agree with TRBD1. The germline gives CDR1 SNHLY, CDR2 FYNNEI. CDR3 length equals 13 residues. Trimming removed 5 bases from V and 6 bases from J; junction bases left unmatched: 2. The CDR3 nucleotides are TGTGCCAGCAGTCGGGACAGGGGGCGCGAGCAGTACTTC. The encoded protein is CASSRDRGREQYF.

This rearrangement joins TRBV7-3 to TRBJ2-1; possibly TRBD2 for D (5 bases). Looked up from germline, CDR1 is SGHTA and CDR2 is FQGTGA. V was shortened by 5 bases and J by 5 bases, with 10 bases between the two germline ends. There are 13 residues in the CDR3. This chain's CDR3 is CASSPASHNEQFF. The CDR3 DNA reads TGTGCCAGCAGCCCGGCTAGCCACAATGAGCAGTTCTTC.

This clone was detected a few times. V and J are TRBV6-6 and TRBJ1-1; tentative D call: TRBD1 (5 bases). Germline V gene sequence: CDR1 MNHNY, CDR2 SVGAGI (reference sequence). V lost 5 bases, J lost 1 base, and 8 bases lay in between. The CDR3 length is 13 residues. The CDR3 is CASSITGNTEAFF. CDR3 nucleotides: TGTGCCAGCAGTATAACAGGGAACACTGAAGCTTTCTTT.

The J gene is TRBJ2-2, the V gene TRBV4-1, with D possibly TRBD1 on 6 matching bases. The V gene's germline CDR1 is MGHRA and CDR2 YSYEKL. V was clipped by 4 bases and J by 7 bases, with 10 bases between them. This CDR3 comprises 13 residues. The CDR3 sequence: CASSRTGFGELFF. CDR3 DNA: TGCGCCAGCAGCCGCACAGGGTTCGGGGAGCTGTTTTTT.

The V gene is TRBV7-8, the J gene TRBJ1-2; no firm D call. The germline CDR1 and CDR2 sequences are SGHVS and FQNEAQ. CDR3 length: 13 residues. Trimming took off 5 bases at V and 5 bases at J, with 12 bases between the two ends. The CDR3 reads CASSLTDSYGYTF. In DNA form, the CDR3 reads TGTGCCAGCAGCCTGACCGACTCTTATGGCTACACCTTC. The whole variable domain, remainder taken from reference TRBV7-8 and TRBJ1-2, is GAGVSQSPRYKVAKRGQDVALRCDPISGHVSLFWYQQALGQGPEFLTYFQNEAQLDKSGLPSDRFFAERPEGSVSTLKIQRTQQEDSAVYLCASSLTDSYGYTFGSGTRLTVV.

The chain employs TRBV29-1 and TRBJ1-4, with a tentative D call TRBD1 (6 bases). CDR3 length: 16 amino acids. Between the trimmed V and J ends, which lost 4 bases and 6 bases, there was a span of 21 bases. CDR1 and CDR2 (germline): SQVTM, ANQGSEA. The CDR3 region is CSVGGQLGAVDEKLFF. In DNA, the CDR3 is TGCAGCGTTGGCGGACAGTTGGGAGCTGTGGATGAAAAACTGTTTTTT.

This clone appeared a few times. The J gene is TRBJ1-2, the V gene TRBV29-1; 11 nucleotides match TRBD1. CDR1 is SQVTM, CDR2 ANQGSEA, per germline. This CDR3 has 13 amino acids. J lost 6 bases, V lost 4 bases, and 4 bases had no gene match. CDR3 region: CSVGEDRGHGYTF. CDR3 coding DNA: TGCAGCGTTGGAGAGGACAGGGGGCATGGCTACACCTTC. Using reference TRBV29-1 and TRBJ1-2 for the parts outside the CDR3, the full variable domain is SAVISQKPSRDICQRGTSLTIQCQVDSQVTMMFWYRQQPGQSLTLIATANQGSEATYESGFVIDKFPISRPNLTFSTLTVSNMSPEDSSIYLCSVGEDRGHGYTFGSGTRLTVV.

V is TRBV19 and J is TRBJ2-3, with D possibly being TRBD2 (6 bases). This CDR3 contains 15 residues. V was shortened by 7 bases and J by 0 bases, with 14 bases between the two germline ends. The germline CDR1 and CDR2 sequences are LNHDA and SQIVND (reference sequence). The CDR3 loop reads CASTRRGASTDTQYF. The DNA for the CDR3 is TGTGCCAGTACGAGGCGGGGCGCTAGCACAGATACGCAGTATTTT.

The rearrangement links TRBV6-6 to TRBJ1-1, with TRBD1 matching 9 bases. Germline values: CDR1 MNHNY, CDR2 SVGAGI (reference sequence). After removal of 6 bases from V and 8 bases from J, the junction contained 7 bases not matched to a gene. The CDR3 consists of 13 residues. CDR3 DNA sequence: TGTGCCAGCAGGCACCAACAGGGGGCGGAAGCTTTCTTT. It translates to CASRHQQGAEAFF.

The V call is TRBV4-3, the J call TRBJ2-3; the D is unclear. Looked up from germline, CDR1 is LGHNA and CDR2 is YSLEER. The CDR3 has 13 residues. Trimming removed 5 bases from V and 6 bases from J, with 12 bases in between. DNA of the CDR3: TGCGCCAGCAGCTCTCTCATTGCGGATACGCAGTATTTT. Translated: CASSSLIADTQYF.